This T cell receptor beta chain was sequenced for a study of blood T cell repertoires in COVID-19. CDR3 length: 15 amino acids. J was trimmed by 4 bases and V by 4 bases; bases with no gene match: 2. Looked up from germline, CDR1 is MNHEY and CDR2 is SVGAGI. Repertoires were generated with immunoSEQ multiplex PCR, while TCRdb's copy carries only in-frame clones and drops some. The data contain under 250,000 clones, approximately 78% of them singletons. The material sequenced was peripheral blood. The receptor was isolated from a woman in her 40s with acute or convalescent COVID-19. The chain links TRBV6-5 to TRBJ2-2, with 11 bases matching TRBD2. For the CDR3, the DNA is TGTGCCAGCAGTTTAGCGGGGGGGTTCACCGGGGAGCTGTTTTTT. Its protein is CASSLAGGFTGELFF.